This T cell receptor (beta chain) is drawn from a study of blood T cell repertoires in COVID-19. For the study at large: There were acute and convalescent COVID-19 samples, and they came from the United States, Italy and Spain. In each case, the material was cDNA or gDNA derived from T cells, B-cell-depleted T cells, or PBMCs.

CDR3 size: 14 residues. In the source study's methods: How many nucleated cells were present was estimated from reference gene primer amplification. Sequenced by immunoSEQ multiplex PCR; TCRdb stores in-frame clones only, minus some. V and J calls and clone size are those listed in that table; D and trimming were worked out from the DNA. Of hundreds of thousands of clones listed, 86% are singletons. The sequenced sample was peripheral blood. This receptor was obtained from a woman in her sixties or seventies who had recovered from COVID-19. The chain combines TRBV21-1 with TRBJ1-4; the table's D call, TRBD1, has no DNA check behind it. TRBV21-1 is a listed pseudogene. The CDR3 DNA follows: TGTGCCAGAGGGGGACAGGCAACTAATGAAAAACTGTTTTTT. Its translation: CARGGQATNEKLFF.